The entry that follows covers one T cell receptor (beta chain) sequence. Assay: immunoSEQ multiplex PCR; the TCRdb copy retains only in-frame clones and omits some. The sample holds around 80,000 clones, over 90% seen once. This CDR3 is built from 15 residues. In germline, CDR1 is SGDLS, CDR2 YYNGEE. The V segment lost 4 bases and the J segment 2 bases; nucleotides outside the gene matches: 6. The source of the sample is a study of T cell changes during pregnancy in multiple sclerosis. The specimen comprised peripheral blood, sampled in the second trimester of pregnancy. V gene TRBV9 combines with J gene TRBJ2-1, with TRBD1 matching over 7 bases. The TCR originated in a female donor with multiple sclerosis, enrolled in a pregnancy study. The CDR3 sequence: CASSITGTAYNEQFF. CDR3 in DNA: TGTGCCAGCAGCATTACCGGGACAGCCTACAATGAGCAGTTCTTC.